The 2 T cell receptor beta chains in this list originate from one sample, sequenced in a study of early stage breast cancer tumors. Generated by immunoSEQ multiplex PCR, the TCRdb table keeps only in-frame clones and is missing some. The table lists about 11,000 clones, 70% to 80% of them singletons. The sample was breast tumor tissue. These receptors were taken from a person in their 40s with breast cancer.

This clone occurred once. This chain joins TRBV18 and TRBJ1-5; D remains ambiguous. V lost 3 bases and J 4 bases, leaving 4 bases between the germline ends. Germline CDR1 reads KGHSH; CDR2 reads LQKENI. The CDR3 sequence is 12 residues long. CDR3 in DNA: TGTGCCAGCTCACCGGGGAATCAGCCCCAGCATTTT. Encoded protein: CASSPGNQPQHF.

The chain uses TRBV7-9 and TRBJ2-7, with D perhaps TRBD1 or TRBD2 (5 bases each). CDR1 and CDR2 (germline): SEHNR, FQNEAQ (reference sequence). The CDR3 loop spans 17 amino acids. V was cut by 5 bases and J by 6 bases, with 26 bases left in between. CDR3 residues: CASSKIWGTSGAGEQYF. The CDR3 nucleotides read TGTGCCAGCAGCAAAATATGGGGGACCTCCGGAGCAGGCGAGCAGTACTTC.